Listed below are T cell receptor beta chains from one sample, sequenced in a study of blood T cells in healthy people across ages. TCRdb processed the 5' RACE reads anew with MiXCR; each CDR3 protein has one entry. The sample carries around 1,000,000 distinct CDR3 sequences, under 40% recorded once. Material: blood. These receptors were collected from a man aged 18 to 35 in good health. The CDR3 runs from the conserved cysteine through the conserved F or W. Each record gives: J gene, V gene, D gene, clone size, CDR3 protein, CDR3 DNA. The D gene is left open where the match is weak. Only some rows state a clone size, as once, few, many or a class for expanded clones.

TRBJ2-1,TRBV4-1,TRBD2,.,CASSQDRVRGVLNEQFF,TGCGCCAGCAGCCAAGATCGGGTCCGGGGGGTATTAAATGAGCAGTTCTTC
TRBJ1-5,TRBV7-2,TRBD1,.,CASSLAQGGQPQHF,TGTGCCAGCAGCTTAGCACAGGGGGGCCAGCCCCAGCATTTT
TRBJ2-5,TRBV10-3,TRBD1,many,CAISEGQGKETQYF,TGTGCCATCAGTGAGGGACAGGGGAAAGAGACCCAGTACTTC
TRBJ1-5,TRBV4-1,TRBD1,.,CASSQRTLQGASGQPQHF,TGCGCCAGCAGCCAAAGGACCCTACAGGGGGCTTCTGGGCAGCCCCAGCATTTT
TRBJ1-1,TRBV9,.,.,CASSASGQGWTEAFF,TGTGCCAGCAGCGCATCAGGGCAGGGATGGACTGAAGCTTTCTTT
TRBJ2-6,TRBV12-3/TRBV12-4,.,.,CASSLAISGANVLIF,TGTGCCAGCAGTTTGGCGATCTCTGGGGCCAACGTCCTGATTTTC
TRBJ1-2,TRBV6-1,.,few,CASSEPGNYGYTF,TGTGCCAGCAGTGAGCCAGGAAACTATGGCTACACCTTC
TRBJ2-1,TRBV2,TRBD2,.,CASTGTSGKSYNEQFF,TGTGCCAGCACCGGGACTAGCGGAAAATCCTACAATGAGCAGTTCTTC
TRBJ2-2,TRBV10-3,.,few,CAISERSTNTGELFF,TGTGCCATCAGTGAGAGGTCAACGAACACCGGGGAGCTGTTTTTT
TRBJ1-4,TRBV12-3/TRBV12-4,.,.,CASSLGGQEKLFF,TGTGCCAGCAGTTTAGGAGGACAGGAAAAACTGTTTTTT
TRBJ2-1,TRBV4-3,.,many,CASSQVKHWGGNEQFF,TGCGCCAGCAGCCAAGTGAAGCATTGGGGAGGCAATGAGCAGTTCTTC
TRBJ2-1,TRBV24-1,TRBD2,many,CATSDSGGSYNEQFF,TGTGCCACCAGTGATTCGGGGGGCTCCTACAATGAGCAGTTCTTC
TRBJ1-2,TRBV6-5,.,.,CASSYQQSYGYTF,TGTGCCAGCAGTTACCAACAAAGCTATGGCTACACCTTC
TRBJ2-1,TRBV24-1,TRBD1,.,CATSGTGGTSYNEQFF,TGTGCCACCAGTGGCACAGGGGGCACGTCCTACAATGAGCAGTTCTTC
TRBJ1-5,TRBV20-1,.,.,CSALRVSQPQHF,TGCAGTGCTCTCCGAGTAAGTCAGCCCCAGCATTTT
TRBJ2-5,TRBV14,.,.,CASSQDTNNNEQYF,TGTGCCAGCAGCCAGGATACAAACAACAATGAGCAGTACTTC
TRBJ2-3,TRBV6-2/TRBV6-3,TRBD2,.,CASRTTLLAASTDTQYF,TGTGCCAGCAGAACCACACTCCTAGCGGCCAGCACAGATACGCAGTATTTT
TRBJ1-5,TRBV7-2,.,many,CASSTRTDKPQHF,TGTGCCAGCAGCACCCGGACAGACAAGCCCCAGCATTTT
TRBJ1-6,TRBV5-6,.,few,CASSLSTSSYNSPLHF,TGTGCCAGCAGCTTATCCACGAGCTCCTATAATTCACCCCTCCACTTT
TRBJ1-5,TRBV5-1,.,.,CASSADRFQPQHF,TGCGCTAGCAGCGCCGACAGATTTCAGCCCCAGCATTTT
TRBJ2-6,TRBV29-1,TRBD1,few,CSVKSTGEQYSGANVLTF,TGCAGCGTCAAAAGTACAGGGGAACAATACTCTGGGGCCAACGTCCTGACTTTC
TRBJ1-5,TRBV9,.,.,CASSVQGVDNQPQHF,TGTGCCAGCAGCGTACAGGGTGTTGACAATCAGCCCCAGCATTTT
TRBJ1-1,TRBV20-1,.,few,CSARDESFEAFF,TGCAGTGCTAGAGATGAATCGTTTGAAGCTTTCTTT
TRBJ1-1,TRBV27,TRBD1,.,CASTPTGAGTEAFF,TGTGCCAGCACCCCGACAGGGGCTGGTACTGAAGCTTTCTTT
TRBJ1-1,TRBV7-6,.,few,CASSLGLRATADTEAFF,TGTGCCAGCAGCTTAGGCCTCCGGGCGACAGCGGACACTGAAGCTTTCTTT
TRBJ1-1,TRBV7-6,.,.,CASSLTPEGNTEAFF,TGTGCCAGCAGCCTTACGCCGGAGGGGAACACTGAAGCTTTCTTT
TRBJ2-2,TRBV20-1,TRBD2,.,CSASSQLQGGWTGELFF,TGCAGTGCTAGTAGTCAACTCCAGGGAGGGTGGACCGGGGAGCTGTTTTTT
TRBJ1-2,TRBV7-3,.,.,CASSLSGGEVNGYTF,TGTGCCAGCAGCTTATCGGGAGGAGAAGTGAATGGCTACACCTTC
TRBJ2-7,TRBV7-9,TRBD1,few,CASSSRDRQSSYEQYF,TGTGCTAGCAGCTCACGGGACAGGCAAAGCTCCTACGAGCAGTACTTC
TRBJ1-1,TRBV4-3,TRBD1,.,CASSLGTGLVTEAFF,TGCGCCAGCAGCCTGGGGACAGGGTTGGTCACTGAAGCTTTCTTT
TRBJ2-3,TRBV2,TRBD2,.,CASTGTSGGLRYF,TGTGCCAGCACCGGGACTAGCGGGGGGCTGAGGTATTTT
TRBJ1-5,TRBV4-1,.,few,CASSQGGYQPQHF,TGCGCCAGCAGCCAAGGAGGGTATCAGCCCCAGCATTTT
TRBJ2-5,TRBV2,.,.,CASRRIGEQYF,TGTGCCAGCAGACGGATTGGTGAGCAGTACTTC
TRBJ2-5,TRBV9,.,few,CASSVTVLALRETQYF,TGTGCCAGCAGCGTGACCGTCTTAGCGTTACGAGAGACCCAGTACTTC
TRBJ1-2,TRBV30,TRBD1,.,CAWSGIKGQEVNYGYTF,TGTGCCTGGAGTGGGATAAAAGGACAGGAGGTTAACTATGGCTACACCTTC
TRBJ2-1,TRBV14,.,.,CASSQGVSRYNEQFF,TGTGCCAGCAGCCAGGGGGTGTCAAGGTACAATGAGCAGTTCTTC
TRBJ2-7,TRBV5-5,TRBD1,few,CASSTGQGVQATEQYF,TGTGCCAGCAGCACTGGACAGGGAGTCCAGGCTACCGAGCAGTACTTC
TRBJ2-2,TRBV29-1,TRBD1,few,CSVTGLYTGELFF,TGCAGCGTGACAGGGCTTTACACCGGGGAGCTGTTTTTT
TRBJ2-1,TRBV5-4,TRBD1,.,CASSWDRDPEQFF,TGTGCCAGCAGCTGGGACAGGGACCCTGAGCAGTTCTTC
TRBJ1-2,TRBV12-3/TRBV12-4,.,few,CASSFPGVSYTF,TGTGCCAGCAGTTTTCCAGGAGTGAGCTACACCTTC
TRBJ2-3,TRBV7-9,TRBD2,.,CASSLARGSPGDTQYF,TGTGCCAGCAGCTTAGCGCGGGGGTCCCCTGGAGATACGCAGTATTTT
TRBJ1-1,TRBV4-1,TRBD1,.,CASRVGQGTMNTEAFF,TGCGCCAGCAGAGTGGGACAGGGCACCATGAACACTGAAGCTTTCTTT
TRBJ2-2,TRBV4-2,.,few,CASSQEGNANTGELFF,TGTGCCAGCAGCCAAGAGGGCAACGCGAACACCGGGGAGCTGTTTTTT
TRBJ2-3,TRBV25-1,.,few,CASSGRISTDTQYF,TGTGCCAGCAGCGGACGGATTAGCACAGATACGCAGTATTTT
TRBJ2-1,TRBV5-1,.,many,CASSFSGSNEQFF,TGCGCCAGCAGCTTTTCGGGAAGCAATGAGCAGTTCTTC
TRBJ2-7,TRBV13,.,.,CASSRGGHSYEQYF,TGTGCCAGCAGCCGAGGGGGGCATTCCTACGAGCAGTACTTC
TRBJ1-2,TRBV20-1,.,few,CSGSDSTNYGYTF,TGCAGTGGCTCGGACAGCACCAACTATGGCTACACCTTC
TRBJ1-6,TRBV6-8,.,.,CASSYPGGESYNSPLHF,TGTGCCAGCAGTTACCCGGGGGGGGAATCCTATAATTCACCCCTCCACTTT